The following is a T cell receptor (beta chain) sequence with its context. These data belong to a study of cytomegalovirus exposure and HLA in healthy donors. Germline lookup yields CDR1 SGHRS and CDR2 YFSETQ. V lost 0 bases to trimming and J lost 7 bases; unmatched junction nucleotides: 12. This CDR3 has 17 residues. Primers included in the PCR were 60 Vbeta and 13 Jbeta primers. Produced via immunoSEQ multiplex PCR; TCRdb's table is partial and in-frame only. The profile shows about 160,000 clones, around 80% of them singletons. The gene calls are TRBV5-1 and TRBJ2-1; 8 bases are shared with TRBD1. The TCR sequence derives from a middle-aged woman in good health and CMV-seronegative. The sequenced sample consisted of PBMCs. CDR3 DNA sequence: TGCGCCAGCAGCTTGGGTACAGGGGGTTTGTCTGGGAATGAGCAGTTCTTC. Amino acid sequence: CASSLGTGGLSGNEQFF.